This TCR beta chain was captured by sequencing in a study of CD8 T cells in ankylosing spondylitis. Broader study findings: CD8+ by phenotype, disease-linked clones were relatively rare in peripheral blood.

In TCRdb, the 5' RACE reads were re-called with MiXCR into one record per CDR3 protein. The table lists 340,000 or so distinct CDR3 sequences, roughly 14% of them singletons. The ends were cut back, 1 base at V and 4 bases at J, with 10 bases in the middle. The CDR3 contains 14 residues. The germline V gene encodes CDR1 LGHDT and CDR2 YNNKEL (reference sequence). This clonotype showed up just a few times. Its antigen is unknown. Sequences were obtained from blood, either unsorted or a sorted T cell fraction (not recorded which). This clonotype was obtained from a male donor with ankylosing spondylitis or in good health (not recorded which). The J gene is TRBJ1-2, the V gene TRBV3-1, with unresolved D. CDR3 sequence: CASSQGPGRYGYTF. The CDR3 DNA follows: TGTGCCAGCAGCCAAGGTCCAGGCCGCTATGGCTACACCTTC. The full variable domain, in which reference TRBV3-1 and TRBJ1-2 provide the parts outside the CDR3, is DTAVSQTPKYLVTQMGNDKSIKCEQNLGHDTMYWYKQDSKKFLKIMFSYNNKELIINETVPNRFSPKSPDKAHLNLHINSLELGDSAVYFCASSQGPGRYGYTFGSGTRLTVV.